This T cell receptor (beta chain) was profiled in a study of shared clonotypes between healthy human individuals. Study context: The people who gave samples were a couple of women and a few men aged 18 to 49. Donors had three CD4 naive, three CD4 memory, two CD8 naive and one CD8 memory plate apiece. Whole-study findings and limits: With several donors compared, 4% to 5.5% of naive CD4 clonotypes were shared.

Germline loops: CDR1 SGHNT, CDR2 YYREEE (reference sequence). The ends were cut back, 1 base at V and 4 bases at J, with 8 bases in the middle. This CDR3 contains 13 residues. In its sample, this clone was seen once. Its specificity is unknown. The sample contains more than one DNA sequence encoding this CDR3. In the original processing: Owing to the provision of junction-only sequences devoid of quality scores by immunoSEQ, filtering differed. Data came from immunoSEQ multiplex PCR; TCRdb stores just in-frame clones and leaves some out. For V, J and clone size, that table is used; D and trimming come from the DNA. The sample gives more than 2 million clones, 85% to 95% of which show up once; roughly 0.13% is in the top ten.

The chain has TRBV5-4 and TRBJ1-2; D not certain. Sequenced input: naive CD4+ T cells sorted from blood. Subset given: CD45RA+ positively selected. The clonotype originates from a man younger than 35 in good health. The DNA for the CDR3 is TGTGCCAGCAGCTTGACAGAGTCCTATGGCTACACCTTC. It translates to CASSLTESYGYTF.